This entry lists 12 T cell receptor beta chains sequenced from one sample in a study of blood T cell repertoires in COVID-19 (dated by TCRdb to the early 2020s). Library preparation used the immunoSEQ multiplex PCR assay. TCRdb limited this immuneACCESS table to in-frame rearrangements with V and J called. A share of clones is missing; checked studies link under half to unresolved V genes, and the rest is unexplained. The sample table contains around 140,000 clones; only one count was recorded for more than 75% of them. The ten top clones hold roughly 6.6% of the sample. The sample taken for sequencing was peripheral blood. The receptor set was obtained from a man of 80 years or more with acute or convalescent COVID-19.

The chain carries TRBV29-1 and TRBJ2-3; D possibly corresponds to TRBD1 (6 bases). The CDR3 covers 17 residues. CDR1 is SQVTM and CDR2 is ANQGSEA in the germline V gene. The V gene lost 0 bases and the J gene lost 5 bases, with 21 bases spanning the gap. The DNA for the CDR3 is TGCAGCGTTGAAGAATTGTCAGGCAGGGGCTCACGAGATACGCAGTATTTT. Residues: CSVEELSGRGSRDTQYF.

The V call is TRBV2, the J call TRBJ2-7, with TRBD2 identical over 10 bases. This CDR3 is 14 amino acids long. V shed 8 bases, J shed 0 bases, and the junction held 4 bases outside the gene matches. Germline loops: CDR1 SNHLY, CDR2 FYNNEI. As DNA, the CDR3 is TGTGCCAGCGGCTTAGCGGGGGGCTCCTACGAGCAGTACTTC. Protein: CASGLAGGSYEQYF.

This chain connects TRBV28 to TRBJ2-5, with a weak D call TRBD2 (5 bases). Trimming cost V 2 bases and J 5 bases, with 15 bases left between them. From germline, CDR1 is MDHEN and CDR2 SYDVKM. The CDR3 is 15 amino acids. The chain's CDR3 is CASSLDPRVGETQYF. DNA for the CDR3: TGTGCCAGCAGTTTAGATCCGAGGGTAGGGGAGACCCAGTACTTC.

J is TRBJ2-2 and V is TRBV10-3; 12 bases agree with TRBD1. The ends lost 4 bases at V and 7 bases at J; junction bases unmatched: 7. This CDR3 is 16 amino acids long. CDR1 ENHRY and CDR2 SYGVKD come from the germline V gene. In DNA, the CDR3 is TGTGCCATCAGTGTTGGGACAGGGGGCTTTATCGGGGAGCTGTTTTTT. Translation gives CAISVGTGGFIGELFF.

The V call is TRBV19, the J call TRBJ2-2; 7 bases are shared with TRBD1. Germline V gene sequence: CDR1 LNHDA, CDR2 SQIVND (reference sequence). This CDR3 comprises 15 residues. V lost 5 bases to trimming and J lost 2 bases; unmatched junction nucleotides: 5. The CDR3 DNA follows: TGTGCCAGTAGTCTGGACAGGACCAACACCGGGGAGCTGTTTTTT. It is translated as CASSLDRTNTGELFF.

This clone was seen a handful of times. The chain combines TRBV11-2 with TRBJ2-4; 7 positions match TRBD1. The CDR3 contains 15 residues. V shed 3 bases, J shed 6 bases, and the junction held 8 bases outside the gene matches. CDR1 is SGHAT, CDR2 FQNNGV, per germline. The CDR3 nucleotides are TGTGCCAGCAGCTTCTCGTCCACAGGGGTAAACATTCAGTACTTC. Its protein is CASSFSSTGVNIQYF.

The CDR3 sequence is CASSRQGAGNQPQHF. CDR3 DNA: TGTGCCAGCAGTAGACAGGGGGCTGGCAATCAGCCCCAGCATTTT. The chain employs TRBV28 and TRBJ1-5, with 10 bases fitting TRBD1. This CDR3 comprises 15 residues. Per the germline V gene, CDR1 is MDHEN and CDR2 is SYDVKM. The V segment lost 5 bases and the J segment 2 bases; nucleotides outside the gene matches: 3.

The chain has TRBV2 and TRBJ1-2; perhaps TRBD1 as D (6 bases). This CDR3 spans 13 amino acids. Germline CDR1 SNHLY, CDR2 FYNNEI. V was clipped by 6 bases and J by 6 bases, with 14 bases between them. This chain's CDR3 is CASRDGGGDGYTF. CDR3 sequence (DNA): TGTGCCAGCAGGGACGGAGGGGGGGATGGCTACACCTTC.

This chain uses TRBV9 with TRBJ1-2, with D unresolved. Germline V gene sequence: CDR1 SGDLS, CDR2 YYNGEE. The CDR3 has 13 amino acids. V lost 7 bases, J lost 2 bases, and 12 bases lay in between. The CDR3 protein is CASEGGENYGYTF. DNA for the CDR3: TGTGCCAGCGAGGGCGGAGAGAACTATGGCTACACCTTC.

The CDR3 loop is CASSLQGNEQFF. The DNA for the CDR3 is TGTGCCAGCTCACTCCAGGGGAATGAGCAGTTCTTC. The V gene is TRBV18, the J gene TRBJ2-1; weak D call: TRBD1 (6 bases). Germline V gene data show CDR1 as KGHSH and CDR2 as LQKENI. CDR3 length: 12 amino acids. Trimming cost V 4 bases and J 7 bases, with 8 bases left between them.

The gene calls are TRBV6-5 and TRBJ2-7, with unresolved D. The CDR3 runs to 13 residues. The V and J ends lost 9 bases and 2 bases respectively, with 14 bases between them. The germline V gene has CDR1 MNHEY and CDR2 SVGAGI. The CDR3 bases are TGTGCCAGTACAACTACTCCCACCTACGAGCAGTACTTC. This encodes CASTTTPTYEQYF.

The V call is TRBV7-8, the J call TRBJ1-2; 7 bases map to TRBD1. Unmatched junction bases numbered 3, after V lost 1 base and J lost 4 bases. Looked up from germline, CDR1 is SGHVS and CDR2 is FQNEAQ. This CDR3 has 14 residues. The CDR3 here is CASSLVPGGYGYTF. For the CDR3, the DNA is TGTGCCAGCAGCTTAGTTCCAGGGGGCTATGGCTACACCTTC.